This entry concerns a single T cell receptor beta chain. This specimen belongs to a study of blood T cell repertoires in COVID-19. Looking at the study overall: T cells, B-cell-depleted T cells, or PBMCs supplied cDNA or gDNA.

Enrollment of patients from Seattle took place during active infection, with longitudinal follow-up. Deletions cut 3 bases from V and 3 bases from J, with 17 bases between. This CDR3 has 17 residues. Germline assignment: CDR1 KGHSH and CDR2 LQKENI. Data came from immunoSEQ multiplex PCR; TCRdb stores just in-frame clones and leaves some out. The sample lists roughly 220,000 clones, approximately 85% seen once, with around 8% in the top ten. Material for sequencing was peripheral blood. The source is a woman of 80 years or more with COVID-19, enrolled during active disease. This chain uses TRBV18 with TRBJ1-4, with D perhaps matching TRBD1 (5 bases). This CDR3 is CASSPTGGKRSNEKLFF. The CDR3 bases are TGTGCCAGCTCACCCACGGGGGGGAAGAGGTCTAATGAAAAACTGTTTTTT.